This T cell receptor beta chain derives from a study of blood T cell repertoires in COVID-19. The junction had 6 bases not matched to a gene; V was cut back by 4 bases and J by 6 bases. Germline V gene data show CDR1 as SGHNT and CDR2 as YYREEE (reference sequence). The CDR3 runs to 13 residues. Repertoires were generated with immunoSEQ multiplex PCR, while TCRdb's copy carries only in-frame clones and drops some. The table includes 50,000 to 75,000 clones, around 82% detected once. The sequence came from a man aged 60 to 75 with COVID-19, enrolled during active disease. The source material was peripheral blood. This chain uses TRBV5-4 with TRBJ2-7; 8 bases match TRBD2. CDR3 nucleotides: TGTGCCAGCAGCCCGGGGGGGGATCGCGAGCAGTACTTC. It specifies CASSPGGDREQYF. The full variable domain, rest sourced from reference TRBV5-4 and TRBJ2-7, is ETGVTQSPTHLIKTRGQQVTLRCSSQSGHNTVSWYQQALGQGPQFIFQYYREEENGRGNFPPRFSGLQFPNYSSELNVNALELDDSALYLCASSPGGDREQYFGPGTRLTVT.